This TCR beta chain was documented in a study of cytomegalovirus exposure and HLA in healthy donors. A multiplex PCR was run with 60 Vbeta primers and 13 Jbeta primers. The data were produced by immunoSEQ multiplex PCR, yet TCRdb's version contains in-frame clones alone and is incomplete. Of some 180,000 clones listed, over 60% are singletons. The germline V gene has CDR1 MNHEY and CDR2 SMNVEV (reference sequence). The V gene end was trimmed by 4 bases and the J gene end by 0 bases; junction bases not matched to a gene: 6. This CDR3 has 15 residues. This rearrangement joins TRBV27 to TRBJ2-7; 7 positions agree with TRBD1. The source is a man between 18 and 29 years old in good health and CMV-seronegative. Sequencing was performed on PBMCs. The chain's CDR3 is CASSSPGTASYEQYF. The CDR3 nucleotides read TGTGCCAGCAGTTCCCCCGGGACAGCCTCCTACGAGCAGTACTTC.